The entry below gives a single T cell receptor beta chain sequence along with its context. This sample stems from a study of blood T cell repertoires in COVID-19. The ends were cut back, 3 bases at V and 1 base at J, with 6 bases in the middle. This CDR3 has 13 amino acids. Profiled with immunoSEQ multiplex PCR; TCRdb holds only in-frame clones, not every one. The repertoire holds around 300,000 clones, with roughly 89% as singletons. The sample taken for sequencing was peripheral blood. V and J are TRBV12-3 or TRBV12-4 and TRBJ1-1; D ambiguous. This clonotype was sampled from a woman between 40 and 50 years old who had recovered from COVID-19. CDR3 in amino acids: CASSLETNTEAFF. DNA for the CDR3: TGTGCCAGCAGTTTGGAGACGAACACTGAAGCTTTCTTT.